This TCR beta chain was observed in a study of neurological immune-mediated disorders. Notes on the study in general: None of the CDR3 amino acid sequences of expanded clones recurred across subjects, suggesting private repertoires in all groups. The level of TCR clonal expansion was highest in patients with HTLV-1-associated myelopathy and lowest in multiple sclerosis, where it fell below the level seen in healthy controls.

This clonotype has at least ten counts. What it binds is unknown. The CDR3 extends over 15 amino acids. V was clipped by 3 bases and J by 2 bases, with 16 bases between them. Germline loops: CDR1 DFQATT, CDR2 SNEGSKA (reference sequence). As for the cDNA, it was generated by 5'RACE with 10-nucleotide random UMIs. TCRdb used MiXCR to reprocess the 5' RACE reads, holding one entry per CDR3 protein. The sample carries tens of thousands of distinct CDR3 sequences, about 2% recorded once. Specimen: PBMCs. The source is a woman aged 40 to 50 with multiple sclerosis. V usage is TRBV20-1 and J usage is TRBJ1-2; D is undetermined. In DNA, the CDR3 is TGCAGTGCTAGGGCCGGGATGGATAGGAACTATGGCTACACCTTC. It yields the protein CSARAGMDRNYGYTF.